The 26 T cell receptor beta chains in this list originate from one sample, sequenced in a study of tissue T cells after allogeneic stem cell transplantation. TCRdb keeps only in-frame clones here, not all; method: immunoSEQ multiplex PCR. The sample carries over 40,000 clones, around 70% recorded once. The sequencing sample was made of sorted cells pooled from one or two spleens. The receptors stem from a pool of C57BL/6 mice in good health.

This clone was seen only a few times. Germline and genes here are mouse. The missing CDR3 end, 1 residue past where the read stops, is filled in from the germline J gene. The chain links TRBV29 to TRBJ2-7; TRBD2 aligns across 10 bases. The CDR3 sequence is 13 residues long. Germline V gene data show CDR1 as MSHET and CDR2 as SYDVDS. The J segment lost 6 bases and the V segment lost 5 bases, leaving 4 bases of the junction unmatched. CDR3 sequence reads: CASSRDWGLEQYF. CDR3 DNA, as far as it was read: TGTGCTAGCAGTAGGGACTGGGGTCTTGAACAGTAC. Full variable domain (outside the CDR3, taken from reference TRBV29 and TRBJ2-7): DMKVTQMPRYLIKRMGENVLLECGQDMSHETMYWYRQDPGLGLQLIYISYDVDSNSEGDIPKGYRVSRKKREHFSLILDSAKTNQTSVYFCASSRDWGLEQYFGPGTRLTVL.

A single count supports this clone. The germline and genes are mouse ones. The read ends 1 residue early relative to the CDR3; the germline J gene fills the gap. The genes are TRBV13-2 and TRBJ2-4, with 9 bases identical to TRBD2. Looked up from germline, CDR1 is NNHNN and CDR2 is SYGAGS (reference sequence). V trimming: 2 bases; J trimming: 7 bases; junction bases outside the gene matches: 2. The CDR3 runs 13 residues. The CDR3 DNA, read in part, is TGTGCCAGCGGTGACTTGGGGGGGCACACCTTGTAC. It yields the protein CASGDLGGHTLY. From start to end, the CDR3 is CASGDLGGHTLYF.

This clone was recorded once. Gene names refer to mouse genes. The CDR3 bases that were read are TGTGCCAGCAGTTTCGGGGGCGCGAAGGTCTTC. Amino acid sequence: CASSFGGAKVF. The entire CDR3 reads CASSFGGAKVFF. This rearrangement joins TRBV15 to TRBJ1-1; TRBD1 is a possible D gene (6 bases). The read halts 1 residue ahead of the CDR3 end, with the missing end drawn from the germline J gene. There are 12 residues in the CDR3. Per germline, CDR1 SGHND and CDR2 FRSKSL. V lost 3 bases and J 11 bases, leaving 13 bases between the germline ends. Full variable domain (remainder filled in from reference TRBV15 and TRBJ1-1): DAGVTQTPRHEVAEKGQTIILKCEPVSGHNDLFWYRQTKIQGLELLSYFRSKSLMEDGGAFKDRFKAEMLNSSFSTLKIQPTEPKDSAVYLCASSFGGAKVFFGKGTRLTVV.

For this clone: Mouse names are used for the genes. The read finishes 1 residue shy of the CDR3 end, and the germline J gene is used to complete it. This CDR3 is also generated by other DNA sequences in the sample. J is TRBJ1-4 and V is TRBV13-2; D might be TRBD1 (6 bases). CDR3 length: 15 residues. Germline V lookup: CDR1 NNHNN, CDR2 SYGAGS (reference sequence). V lost 0 bases and J lost 3, with 9 bases in between. CDR3 loop: CASGDAGTPNERLFF. The DNA read from the CDR3 is TGTGCCAGCGGTGATGCAGGGACACCCAACGAAAGATTATTT.

Regarding this clone: All gene names here are mouse names. The sequenced fragment ends 1 residue before the CDR3 boundary, so the rest is inferred from the germline J gene. The J gene is TRBJ2-2, the V gene TRBV1; perhaps TRBD1 as D (5 bases). The length of the CDR3 is 13 residues. Trimming pared 4 bases from V and 2 bases from J, leaving 5 bases between. Looked up from germline, CDR1 is NSQYPW and CDR2 is LRSPGD (reference sequence). The CDR3 reads CTCSGQNTGQLYF. The part of the CDR3 DNA that was read is TGCACCTGCAGTGGACAGAACACCGGGCAGCTCTAC.

To note about this clone: Mouse names are used for the genes. The CDR3 end lies 1 residue beyond the end of the read and is filled in from the germline J gene. The rearrangement links TRBV13-2 to TRBJ2-7; 10 bases agree with TRBD1. The germline V gene encodes CDR1 NNHNN and CDR2 SYGAGS (reference sequence). The CDR3 is made up of 17 amino acids. V trimming: 0 bases; J trimming: 0 bases; junction bases outside the gene matches: 6. CDR3 region: CASGDALGQGSSYEQYF. The sequenced part of the CDR3 DNA is TGTGCCAGCGGTGATGCTCTGGGACAGGGGAGCTCCTATGAACAGTAC.

As concerns this clone: Gene labels here are mouse ones. The read falls 1 residue short of the CDR3 end, and the missing part is taken from the germline J gene. This chain joins TRBV13-1 and TRBJ2-7, with a tentative D call TRBD2 (6 bases). The CDR3 length is 15 residues. Trimming cost V 1 base and J 1 base, with 12 bases left between them. In germline, CDR1 is NSHNY, CDR2 SYGAGN. The CDR3 loop reads CASSDRLGRSYEQYF. The DNA read from the CDR3 is TGTGCCAGCAGTGATCGGCTGGGGCGGTCCTATGAACAGTAC.

With respect to this clone: Gene names and germline refer to mouse. The DNA ends 1 residue before the CDR3 does, and the rest of the CDR3 is filled in from the germline J gene. The chain carries TRBV2 and TRBJ1-3, with 8 bases fitting TRBD1. The CDR3 is 16 amino acids. The V gene end was trimmed by 0 bases and the J gene end by 0 bases; junction bases not matched to a gene: 1. Germline V CDR1 and CDR2: LGHNA, YSYQKL. The CDR3 bases that were read are TGTGCCAGCAGCCAAGATACAGGGGGTTCTGGAAATACGCTCTAT. Translated, it gives CASSQDTGGSGNTLY. The whole CDR3 protein is CASSQDTGGSGNTLYF.

A remark on this clone: Gene names follow the mouse nomenclature. The read is 1 residue too short to cover the CDR3 end, so that end is filled in from the germline J gene. This chain links TRBV13-1 with TRBJ2-5, with 7 nucleotides matching TRBD2. V was clipped by 0 bases and J by 0 bases; unmatched bases: 1. Germline values: CDR1 NSHNY, CDR2 SYGAGN. This CDR3 is built from 15 residues. The CDR3 spells CASSDGGGNQDTQYF. The CDR3 bases that were read are TGTGCCAGCAGTGATGGGGGGGGTAACCAAGACACCCAGTAC.

This clone was picked up a small number of times. Gene names and germline refer to mouse. This CDR3 is CASSLTGSTNERLFF. The covered CDR3 bases are TGTGCCAGCAGCCTTACAGGCTCCACCAACGAAAGATTATTT. The chain uses TRBV5 and TRBJ1-4; perhaps TRBD1 as D (5 bases). With the read ending 1 residue before the CDR3 end, the germline J gene is used to fill in that end. This CDR3 has 15 residues. Germline CDR1 LGHNA, CDR2 YNLKQL (reference sequence). Trimming stripped 4 bases from V and 3 bases from J, with 12 bases between.

As for this clone: Genes and germline come from the mouse. CDR3 bases read: TGTGCCAGCAGTGATGTGGGAAACTCCGACTACACC. Amino acids: CASSDVGNSDYT. The whole CDR3 reads CASSDVGNSDYTF. The chain joins TRBV13-1 to TRBJ1-2; D gene unclear. Coverage ceases 1 residue before the CDR3 finishes, and the germline J gene fills in the end. Per the germline V gene, CDR1 is NSHNY and CDR2 is SYGAGN. Trimming took 0 bases from V and 1 from J, leaving 4 bases between them. The CDR3 loop spans 13 amino acids.

This clone was seen more than once but under ten times. The genes are named according to mouse. The CDR3 end lies 1 residue beyond the end of the read and is filled in from the germline J gene. The rearrangement uses TRBV26 and TRBJ2-7; possible D gene TRBD1, 5 bases. V lost 4 bases, J lost 4 bases, and 8 bases lay in between. Looked up from germline, CDR1 is KGHPV and CDR2 is FQNQEV (reference sequence). The CDR3 is made up of 12 amino acids. Here the CDR3 reads CASSRQIYEQYF. The sequenced part of the CDR3 DNA is TGTGCCAGCAGTCGACAGATATATGAACAGTAC.

This clone was detected a few times. Each gene name is a mouse one. The read stops 1 residue short of the end of the CDR3; the missing end is completed from the germline J gene. Other DNA sequences in this sample translate to the same CDR3. The rearrangement links TRBV13-2 to TRBJ2-7; a possible D gene is TRBD2 (6 bases). This CDR3 comprises 13 residues. Germline loops: CDR1 NNHNN, CDR2 SYGAGS (reference sequence). V gave up 0 bases and J gave up 4 bases, with 8 bases separating them. The chain's CDR3 is CASGDALGYEQYF. The covered CDR3 bases are TGTGCCAGCGGTGATGCGCTGGGGTATGAACAGTAC.

Note on this clone: Mouse names are used for the genes. From the germline J gene comes the end of the CDR3, since the read stops 1 residue before it. The rearrangement joins TRBV19 to TRBJ2-1; D possibly corresponds to TRBD1 (6 bases). Germline V gives CDR1 FNHDT, CDR2 SITEND (reference sequence). The V end lost 4 bases, the J end lost 4 bases, and 12 bases lay between the germline ends. The CDR3 totals 14 residues. CDR3 in amino acids: CASSRGTPYAEQFF. The sequenced part of the CDR3 DNA is TGTGCCAGCAGTCGCGGGACACCATATGCTGAGCAGTTC.

As regards this clone: Any gene name here is a mouse gene name. The DNA ends 1 residue before the CDR3 does, and the rest of the CDR3 is filled in from the germline J gene. The V and J genes are TRBV13-2 and TRBJ1-1, with D possibly being TRBD1 (6 bases). V lost 5 bases, J lost 4 bases, and 9 bases lay in between. Germline CDR1 NNHNN, CDR2 SYGAGS (reference sequence). This CDR3 has 12 amino acids. CDR3 residues: CASGLQGTEVFF. Partial CDR3 DNA: TGTGCCAGCGGCCTACAGGGCACAGAAGTCTTC.

A remark on this clone: The gene names given are mouse names. Sequencing ends 1 residue short of the CDR3 end; the germline J gene provides the rest. V gene TRBV31 combines with J gene TRBJ2-4; D remains ambiguous. CDR1 and CDR2 (germline): GKSSPN, SITVG. This CDR3 is 13 amino acids long. V lost 3 bases and J 0 bases, leaving 7 bases between the germline ends. This CDR3 is CAWSLNSQNTLYF. CDR3 DNA, as far as it was read: TGTGCCTGGAGCCTGAATAGTCAAAACACCTTGTAC.

This clone has only a few counts. Gene names refer to mouse genes. The read gets to within 1 residue of the CDR3 end, and the germline J gene fills in the rest. The chain is built from TRBV5 and TRBJ1-6; perhaps TRBD1 as D (5 bases). TRBJ1-6 is noted as an ORF with a role that remains uncertain. This CDR3 has 16 residues. Germline V gene sequence: CDR1 LGHNA, CDR2 YNLKQL (reference sequence). Trimming removed 0 bases from V and 4 bases from J, with 10 bases in between. The CDR3 sequence is CASSQEGRAYNSPLYF. Partial CDR3 DNA: TGTGCCAGCAGCCAAGAGGGCAGGGCGTATAATTCGCCCCTCTAC.

This clone was detected only a few times. Genes and germline are mouse. The observed sequence ends 1 residue before the CDR3 terminus, with the missing tail filled in from the germline J gene. V is TRBV29 and J is TRBJ2-7; 9 nucleotides agree with TRBD1. The V and J ends lost 5 bases and 7 bases, in that order; junction bases with no gene match: 6. This CDR3 has 13 residues. CDR1 and CDR2 from the germline V gene are MSHET and SYDVDS. The covered CDR3 bases are TGTGCTAGCAGTCTCAACGGACAGGGGGAACAGTAC. It is translated as CASSLNGQGEQY. The CDR3 as a whole reads CASSLNGQGEQYF. The full variable domain, rest sourced from reference TRBV29 and TRBJ2-7, is DMKVTQMPRYLIKRMGENVLLECGQDMSHETMYWYRQDPGLGLQLIYISYDVDSNSEGDIPKGYRVSRKKREHFSLILDSAKTNQTSVYFCASSLNGQGEQYFGPGTRLTVL.

This clone occurred a few times. The germline and genes are mouse ones. The read comes to an end 1 residue before the CDR3 does, leaving the germline J gene to fill in the end. This chain joins TRBV13-2 and TRBJ2-7, with TRBD1 matching over 7 bases. Per germline, CDR1 NNHNN and CDR2 SYGAGS (reference sequence). Losses at the gene ends were 3 bases for V and 0 bases for J; bases not matched to a gene: 0. CDR3 length equals 13 residues. CDR3 bases read: TGTGCCAGCGGTGGGACAGGCTCCTATGAACAGTAC. Its protein is CASGGTGSYEQY. The complete CDR3 sequence is CASGGTGSYEQYF.

Of note for this clone: The gene names here belong to mouse. From the germline J gene comes the end of the CDR3, since the read stops 1 residue before it. The J gene is TRBJ2-2, the V gene TRBV5; 8 bases are a match to TRBD1. The CDR3 has 15 residues. CDR1 LGHNA and CDR2 YNLKQL come from the germline V gene (reference sequence). The trim removed 2 bases at V and 2 bases at J, leaving 1 base unmatched. The sequenced part of the CDR3 DNA is TGTGCCAGCAGCCAAAGACAGGGGAACACCGGGCAGCTCTAC. Translating gives CASSQRQGNTGQLY. The whole CDR3 sequence reads CASSQRQGNTGQLYF.

This clone was detected a few times. The gene names given are mouse names. The read comes to an end 1 residue before the CDR3 does, leaving the germline J gene to fill in the end. V usage is TRBV20 and J usage is TRBJ2-4; 7 bases are a match to TRBD2. The CDR3 consists of 14 residues. Trimming at V came to 2 bases and at J to 0 bases, leaving 2 bases not matched to a gene. Germline V gives CDR1 GFQATS, CDR2 STVNSAI. The CDR3 is CGARTGVSQNTLYF. The covered CDR3 bases are TGTGGTGCTAGGACTGGGGTGAGTCAAAACACCTTGTAC. Variable domain in full (rest from reference TRBV20 and TRBJ2-4): GALVYQYPRRTICKSGTSMRMECQAVGFQATSVAWYRQSPQKTFELIALSTVNSAIKYEQNFTQEKFPISHPNLSFSSMTVLNAYLEDRGLYLCGARTGVSQNTLYFGAGTRLSVL.

Comment on this clone: Mouse germline and gene names are used. The CDR3 end falls 1 residue outside the read, so it is completed with the germline J gene. The chain joins TRBV13-2 to TRBJ2-4; D is uncertain. This CDR3 comprises 13 residues. V was cut by 3 bases and J by 0 bases, with 5 bases left in between. Germline V lookup: CDR1 NNHNN, CDR2 SYGAGS (reference sequence). The CDR3 DNA, read in part, is TGTGCCAGCGGTGGGAATAGTCAAAACACCTTGTAC. Protein sequence: CASGGNSQNTLY. The CDR3 as a whole reads CASGGNSQNTLYF.

Regarding this clone: The germline and genes are mouse ones. The CDR3 end falls 1 residue outside the read, so it is completed with the germline J gene. This sample includes further DNA sequences coding for the same CDR3. The chain recombines TRBV13-2 with TRBJ2-3; 12 bases are a match to TRBD2. The length of the CDR3 is 15 residues. V was pared by 3 bases and J by 3 bases, with 2 bases of the junction left unmatched. The germline V gene has CDR1 NNHNN and CDR2 SYGAGS (reference sequence). This chain's CDR3 is CASGGDWGGAETLYF. The CDR3 DNA, read in part, is TGTGCCAGCGGTGGAGACTGGGGGGGCGCAGAAACGCTGTAT.

As regards this clone: Gene names denote mouse genes. Read data end 1 residue before the CDR3 end; the end is taken from the germline J gene. The V call is TRBV31, the J call TRBJ2-7, with D possibly TRBD2 on 6 matching bases. The CDR3 is 12 residues long. Trimming took off 2 bases at V and 5 bases at J, with 10 bases between the two ends. Germline values: CDR1 GKSSPN, CDR2 SITVG. The DNA read from the CDR3 is TGTGCCTGGAGTACGGGACTCGATGAACAGTAC. Encoded protein: CAWSTGLDEQY. Given in full, the CDR3 is CAWSTGLDEQYF.

This clone was counted only a few times. The genes are named according to mouse. Read data end 1 residue before the CDR3 end; the end is taken from the germline J gene. V usage is TRBV5 and J usage is TRBJ2-7; 8 bases match TRBD2. Germline V lookup: CDR1 LGHNA, CDR2 YNLKQL (reference sequence). V gave up 3 bases and J gave up 3 bases; unmatched junction bases: 1. The CDR3 has 13 residues. CDR3 DNA, as far as it was read: TGTGCCAGCAGCCAGACTGGGGTCTATGAACAGTAC. Translation gives CASSQTGVYEQY. The entire CDR3 protein is CASSQTGVYEQYF.

Notes on this clone: Genes here carry mouse names. The CDR3 is cut off 1 residue early in the read; its end comes from the germline J gene. The chain uses TRBV16 and TRBJ2-3; possibly TRBD1 or TRBD2 for D (5 bases each). Germline V lookup: CDR1 SGHSA, CDR2 FRNQAP. Trimming removed 0 bases from V and 0 bases from J, with 7 bases in between. The CDR3 runs to 15 residues. The CDR3 spells CASSLDGDSAETLYF. The covered CDR3 bases are TGTGCAAGCAGCTTAGATGGGGACAGTGCAGAAACGCTGTAT. The full variable domain, with the rest looked up from reference TRBV16 and TRBJ2-3, is NAGVIQTPRHKVTGKGQEATLWCEPISGHSAVFWYRQTIVQGLEFLTYFRNQAPIDDSGMPKERFSAQMPNQSHSTLKIQSTQPQDSAVYLCASSLDGDSAETLYFGSGTRLTVL.